The source of this TCR beta chain is a study of OX40 agonist ivuxolimab in advanced cancers. General observations from the study: Averaged across samples, CD8+ T cells carried more expanded clones than CD4+ did. In the expanded peripheral T cells, antigen specificity was never determined.

Only in-frame clones appear in the TCRdb table, and some are missing; sequencing was by immunoSEQ multiplex PCR. The table has under 100,000 clones, 85% to 90% seen once. Turning to this clone: The target antigen is unknown.

V lost 0 bases and J 6 bases, leaving 15 bases between the germline ends. The V gene's germline CDR1 is GTSNPN and CDR2 SVGIG (reference sequence). There are 14 residues in the CDR3. The chain uses TRBV30 and TRBJ2-7, with D perhaps TRBD2 (7 bases). This clonotype originated in an adult with an advanced solid tumor such as melanoma, head and neck, liver or kidney cancer. Sequencing used CD4+ or CD8+ T cells sorted from blood, obtained in a trial of the OX40 agonist ivuxolimab. CDR3 in amino acids: CAWSVGGRVFEQYF. The CDR3, as DNA: TGTGCCTGGAGTGTCGGGGGGCGCGTTTTCGAGCAGTACTTC.